This T cell receptor (beta chain) is drawn from a study of T-cell memory formation after mild COVID-19. At least ten counts were recorded for this clonotype. Its antigen is unidentified. V was pared by 3 bases and J by 11 bases, with 5 bases of the junction left unmatched. The CDR3 runs 14 residues. Germline V gene lookup returns CDR1 LGHDT and CDR2 YNNKEL (reference sequence). MiXCR, run by TCRdb on the 5' RACE reads, gives a single entry per CDR3 protein. The sample has approximately 350,000 distinct CDR3 sequences; 10% to 15% are singletons. Study-level points and caveats: The second-wave clones peaking on day 37 were not confirmed as SARS-CoV-2-specific. Most CD4+ clones that shrank were in CM and EM, while CD8+ ones turned up in EMRA.

The clonotype comes from a man aged 18 to 29 who had mild COVID-19 (a few samples of this study predate the infection). Cell type and time point are not known. Sequencing was carried out using PBMCs or a T cell subset sorted from them (not recorded which). The chain is built from TRBV3-1 and TRBJ1-5; 12 positions agree with TRBD1. The chain's CDR3 is CASSQGGQGAAQHF. CDR3 coding DNA: TGTGCCAGCAGCCAGGGGGGACAGGGGGCAGCCCAGCATTTT.